This is a list of T cell receptor beta chains from one sample in a study of T cell responses to AZD1222 COVID-19 vaccine. Assay used: immunoSEQ multiplex PCR; TCRdb lists only in-frame clones, some missing. The sample lists 150,000 or so clones, more than 85% occurring once. The material sequenced was peripheral blood, taken on day 0 of AZD1222 vaccination. These receptors were obtained from an adult in good health. The CDR3 runs from the conserved cysteine through the conserved F or W. A D gene is named only where the DNA matches it firmly. Not all rows give a size; the values are once, few, many and, for expanded clones, a class.

d_call,clone_size,j_call,v_call,cdr3_nt,cdr3_aa
.,.,TRBJ1-2,TRBV3-1/TRBV3-2,TGTGCCAGCAGCCAAGATAGGGGGGGCGGCTACTATGGCTACACCTTC,CASSQDRGGGYYGYTF
.,.,TRBJ1-2,TRBV4-2,TGTGCCAGCAGCCAAGAGAGTCAATATGGCTACACCTTC,CASSQESQYGYTF
TRBD2,.,TRBJ2-5,TRBV24-1,TGTGCCACCAGTGATCCGGGGACTAGCGGGAGGGAGACCCAGTACTTC,CATSDPGTSGRETQYF
.,once,TRBJ1-4,TRBV3-1/TRBV3-2,TGTGCCAGCAGCCAAGGTTTAGACAGATCTAATGAAAAACTGTTTTTT,CASSQGLDRSNEKLFF
TRBD1,.,TRBJ1-4,TRBV3-1/TRBV3-2,TGTGCCAGCAGCCAACCAGGGACAGCAGAAAAACTGTTTTTT,CASSQPGTAEKLFF
TRBD1,few,TRBJ1-1,TRBV5-1,TGCGCCAGCAGCTTGAAAAGAGTCCGGGACAGCGGAGTACTAATTGAAGCTTTCTTT,CASSLKRVRDSGVLIEAFF
.,.,TRBJ2-1,TRBV29-1,TGCAGCGTTGCAAAACTAGCATCTTCCTCTCCTTTTTCTGGCAATGAGCAGTTCTTC,CSVAKLASSSPFSGNEQFF
.,.,TRBJ1-2,TRBV3-1/TRBV3-2,TGTGCCAGCAGCGAACGGACCACTCACCGCTACACCTTC,CASSERTTHRYTF
TRBD1,.,TRBJ2-5,TRBV13,TGTGCCAGCAGCCCCTCGGGACAGCGGGAGACCCAGTACTTC,CASSPSGQRETQYF
TRBD1,.,TRBJ1-2,TRBV7-9,TGTGCCAGCAGCTCCACAGGGGGCAACCATGGCTACACCTTC,CASSSTGGNHGYTF
.,.,TRBJ2-2,TRBV10-3,TGTGCCATCAAAGGGGTCAGGGGGGACACCGGGGAGCTGTTTTTT,CAIKGVRGDTGELFF
TRBD2,.,TRBJ2-7,TRBV28,TGTGCCAGCACCCGGCTAGCGGGGTCGGCTCCCTACGAGCAGTACTTC,CASTRLAGSAPYEQYF
TRBD1,.,TRBJ1-1,TRBV29-1,TGCAGCGCCCAGACAGGGGGCACTGAAGCTTTCTTT,CSAQTGGTEAFF
.,.,TRBJ2-7,TRBV6-5,TGTGCCAGCAGCACCCCTCGAGTGGGGCGACTCGAGCAGTACTTC,CASSTPRVGRLEQYF
TRBD2,once,TRBJ2-3,TRBV28,TGTGCCATCGACAAGACGGCGGGAGGGTCAGATACGCAGTATTTT,CAIDKTAGGSDTQYF
.,.,TRBJ1-2,TRBV6-5,TGTGCCAGCATTCTGGACGCCGGATCCTCCTATGGCTACACCTTC,CASILDAGSSYGYTF
.,.,TRBJ2-1,TRBV6-6,TGTGCCAGCAGTTACGAGGTTAACTACAATGAGCAGTTCTTC,CASSYEVNYNEQFF
TRBD2,.,TRBJ2-7,TRBV3-1/TRBV3-2,TGTGCCAGCAGCCCTGGGACTAGCGTGGGCGGCGAGCAGTACTTC,CASSPGTSVGGEQYF
.,once,TRBJ1-6,TRBV6-5,TGTGCCAGCAGTAGGAGCTCCTATAATTCACCCCTCCACTTT,CASSRSSYNSPLHF
.,.,TRBJ1-2,TRBV4-1,TGCGCCAGCAGCCAAGAAGCCCCCGACGGGGGCGACTATGGCTACACCTTC,CASSQEAPDGGDYGYTF
TRBD2,few,TRBJ2-7,TRBV27,TGTGCCACTTCGGGGGTAGCGGGCTCCTACGAGCAGTACTTC,CATSGVAGSYEQYF